What follows is one T cell receptor (beta chain) and its context. The data were obtained in a study of blood T cell repertoires in COVID-19. In the study's own analysis: Amplified reference gene primers provided the basis for estimating nucleated cell counts. The protocol was immunoSEQ multiplex PCR, while the TCRdb copy is restricted to in-frame clones and leaves out a portion. Clone size and the V and J calls come from that table; the DNA yielded D and trimming. This table has some 380,000 clones, more than 65% appearing once. The germline V gene has CDR1 SEHNR and CDR2 FQNEAQ (reference sequence). With 5 bases removed from V and 3 bases from J, the gap between germline ends came to 19 bases. The CDR3 has 16 residues.

The sample taken for sequencing was peripheral blood. This TCR was sampled from a human donor with acute or convalescent COVID-19. The donor label of this sample is uncertain. The V call is TRBV7-9, the J call TRBJ1-1; D is possibly TRBD1 (6 bases). As DNA, the CDR3 is TGTGCCAGCAGCCAAATTTACAGGGAACGTGACACTGAAGCTTTCTTT. This sequence encodes CASSQIYRERDTEAFF.